This T cell receptor (beta chain) was obtained from a study of blood T cells in healthy people across ages. Broader study findings: Diversity estimated from one million T cells was considered an underestimate. Per million T cells, TCR beta diversity dropped roughly linearly as age increased.

This clonotype was found many times. The target antigen is unknown. V was pared by 1 base and J by 11 bases, with 9 bases between. The germline gives CDR1 LGHDT, CDR2 YNNKEL (reference sequence). The CDR3 runs 13 residues. Together with a sample-barcoded 5' primer, a J-beta primer mix was included in a second PCR lasting about 6 to 11 cycles. Each cDNA molecule carried a tag from a template-switch adaptor that contained 12 random nucleotides. Every sample returned 2.5 million or more CDR3-containing paired-end reads. TCRdb called the 5' RACE reads again in MiXCR, with one record for every CDR3 protein. Of 800,000 to 950,000 distinct CDR3 sequences in the sample, about 48% are singletons; the top ten hold over 10%.

The receptor was derived from a man aged 25-40 years in good health. The V and J genes are TRBV3-1 and TRBJ1-6, with D hard to call. The sequencing input was blood. CDR3 residues: CASSQARDAPLHF. Written as DNA, the CDR3 is TGTGCCAGCAGCCAAGCGAGGGATGCACCCCTCCACTTT.